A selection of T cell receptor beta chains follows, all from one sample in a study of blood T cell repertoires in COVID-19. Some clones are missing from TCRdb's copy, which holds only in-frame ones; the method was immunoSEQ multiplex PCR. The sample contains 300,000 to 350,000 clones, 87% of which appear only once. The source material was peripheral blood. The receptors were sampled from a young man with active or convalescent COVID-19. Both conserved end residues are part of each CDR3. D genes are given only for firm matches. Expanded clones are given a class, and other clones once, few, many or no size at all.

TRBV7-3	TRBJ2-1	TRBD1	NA	TGTGCCAGCAGCCGAGGGGACAGGTCCGAGGGCTCCTACAATGAGCAGTTCTTC	CASSRGDRSEGSYNEQFF
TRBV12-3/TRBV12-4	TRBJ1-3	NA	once	TGTGCCAGCAGTCCCGGTGGAAACACCATATATTTT	CASSPGGNTIYF
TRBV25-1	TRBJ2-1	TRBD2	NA	TGTGCCAGCAGTGAAACGTGGGGAGGGTACAATGAGCAGTTCTTC	CASSETWGGYNEQFF
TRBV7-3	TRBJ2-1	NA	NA	TGTGCCAGCAGCCCCCTTGGAGCATCCGATGAGCAGTTCTTC	CASSPLGASDEQFF
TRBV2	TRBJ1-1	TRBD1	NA	TGTGCCAGCAGAGGACAGGGGACAAACACTGAAGCTTTCTTT	CASRGQGTNTEAFF
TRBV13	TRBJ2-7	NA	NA	TGTGCCAGCAGCTTTCGGGACGAGCAGTACTTC	CASSFRDEQYF
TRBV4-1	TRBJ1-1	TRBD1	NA	TGCGCCAGCAGCCAAGGGGTTGGCAGGGGGCCGGACACTGAAGCTTTCTTT	CASSQGVGRGPDTEAFF
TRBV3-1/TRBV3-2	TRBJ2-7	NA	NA	TGTGCCAGCAGCCAAGTCACGGGAGACGGCTACGAGCAGTACTTC	CASSQVTGDGYEQYF
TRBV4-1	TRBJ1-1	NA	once	TGCGCCAGCAGCCACGCGGCCCGGGGAACTGAAGCTTTCTTT	CASSHAARGTEAFF
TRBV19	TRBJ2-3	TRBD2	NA	TGTGCCAGTAGTATAGGTGTACTAGCGGGGGTCACAGATACGCAGTATTTT	CASSIGVLAGVTDTQYF
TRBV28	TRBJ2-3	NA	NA	TGTGCCAGCAGAGAGGAGGTAACAGATACGCAGTATTTT	CASREEVTDTQYF
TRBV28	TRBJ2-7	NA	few	TGTGCCAGCAGCCCAGACAGGCGGGGGACCTACGAGCAGTACTTC	CASSPDRRGTYEQYF
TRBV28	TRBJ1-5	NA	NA	TGTGCCAGCTACTCCCCCCCGGAGCCCCAGCATTTT	CASYSPPEPQHF
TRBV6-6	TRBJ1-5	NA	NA	TGTGCCAGCAGACCCGACAGGATTAGCAATCAGCCCCAGCATTTT	CASRPDRISNQPQHF
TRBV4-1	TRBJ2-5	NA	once	TGCGCCAGCAGCCCTAGCGTAACGGGGGAAAAGACCCAGTACTTC	CASSPSVTGEKTQYF
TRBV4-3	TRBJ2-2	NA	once	TGCGCCAGCAGCCGATGGCAGGGGATTACCGGGGAGCTGTTTTTT	CASSRWQGITGELFF
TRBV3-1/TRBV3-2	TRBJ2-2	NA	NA	TGTGCCAGCAGTAGGACTGGCCGCGGGGAGCTGTTTTTT	CASSRTGRGELFF
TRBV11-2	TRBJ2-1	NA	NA	TGTGCCAGCAGCTTAGATATCTCCTACAATGAGCAGTTCTTC	CASSLDISYNEQFF
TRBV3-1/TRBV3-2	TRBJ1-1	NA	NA	TGTGCCAGCAGCCGTGACAGTCTGAACACTGAAGCTTTCTTT	CASSRDSLNTEAFF
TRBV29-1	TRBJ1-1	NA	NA	TGCAGCGTTGAGGTCAGGGGCAACACTGAAGCTTTCTTT	CSVEVRGNTEAFF
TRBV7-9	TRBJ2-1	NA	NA	TGTGCCAGCAGCCGAGGCCTCGTTATAGACAATGAGCAGTTCTTC	CASSRGLVIDNEQFF
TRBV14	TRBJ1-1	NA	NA	TGTGCCAGCAGCCATCCCCCCCAAATGAACACTGAAGCTTTCTTT	CASSHPPQMNTEAFF
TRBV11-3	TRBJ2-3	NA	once	TGTGCCAGCAGCTCAACCCAAAACGGGGATACGCAGTATTTT	CASSSTQNGDTQYF
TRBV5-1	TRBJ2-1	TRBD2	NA	TGCGCCAGCAGCTTTTTAATTAGCGGGAGCGATGAGCAGTTCTTC	CASSFLISGSDEQFF
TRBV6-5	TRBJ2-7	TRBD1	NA	TGTGCCAGCAATCGGAGACAGGGTATATACGAGCAGTACTTC	CASNRRQGIYEQYF
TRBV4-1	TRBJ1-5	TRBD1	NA	TGCGCCAGCACCCAGGGACAGGGTATTCAGGGGAGCAATCAGCCCCAGCATTTT	CASTQGQGIQGSNQPQHF
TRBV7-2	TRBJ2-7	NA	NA	TGTGCCAGCAGCTTAGGGGGCGGAGCCTACGAGCAGTACTTC	CASSLGGGAYEQYF
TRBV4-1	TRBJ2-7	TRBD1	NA	TGCGCCAGCAGCCAAGCAGGGACAGGGACCTACGAGCAGTACTTC	CASSQAGTGTYEQYF
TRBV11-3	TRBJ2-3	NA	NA	TGTGCCAGCGCTCCAGATCGGCAGGCAGATACGCAGTATTTT	CASAPDRQADTQYF
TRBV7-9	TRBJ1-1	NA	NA	TGTGCCAGCAGCTTGGGCGGAGGGGAGGAAGCTTTCTTT	CASSLGGGEEAFF
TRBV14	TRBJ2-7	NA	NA	TGTGCCAGCAGCCTGATGGGTCTGGGGGCCGAGCAGTACTTC	CASSLMGLGAEQYF
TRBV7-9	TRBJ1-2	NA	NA	TGTGCCAGCACCCTACCTAACTATGGCTACACCTTC	CASTLPNYGYTF
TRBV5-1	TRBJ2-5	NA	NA	TGCGCCAGCAGGTTATGGGCGGGTAACCAAGAGACCCAGTACTTC	CASRLWAGNQETQYF
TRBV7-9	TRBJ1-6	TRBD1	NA	TGTGCCAGCAGCTCGGGACAGGGTAATTCACCCCTCCACTTT	CASSSGQGNSPLHF
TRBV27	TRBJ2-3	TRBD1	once	TGTGCCACCCTAGGACAGGGGAGGACAGATACGCAGTATTTT	CATLGQGRTDTQYF
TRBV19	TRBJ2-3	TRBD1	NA	TGTGCCAGTAGCCCCCGGGGCAGGGGGCTCAGTGTCACAGATACGCAGTATTTT	CASSPRGRGLSVTDTQYF
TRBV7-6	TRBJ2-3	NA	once	TGTGCCAGCAGCTTTAGCAAGCTGGGCACAGATACGCAGTATTTT	CASSFSKLGTDTQYF
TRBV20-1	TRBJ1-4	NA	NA	TGCAGTGCTAGTCTGGCGGGGGGAGGTGAAAAACTGTTTTTT	CSASLAGGGEKLFF
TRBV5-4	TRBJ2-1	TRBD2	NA	TGTGCCAGCAGCCCGGTGGGCGGGAGGGACAATGAGCAGTTCTTC	CASSPVGGRDNEQFF
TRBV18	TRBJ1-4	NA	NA	TGTGCCAGCTCGTACTCTGAGGCTCGCCAAAAACTGTTTTTT	CASSYSEARQKLFF
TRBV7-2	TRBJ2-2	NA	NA	TGTGCCAGCAGCTTAGTTCGGGAGCCCACCGGGGAGCTGTTTTTT	CASSLVREPTGELFF
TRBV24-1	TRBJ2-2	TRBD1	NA	TGTGCCACCAGGGGACAGGGGAGTACGCGGGAGCTGTTTTTT	CATRGQGSTRELFF
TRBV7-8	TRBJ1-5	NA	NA	TGTGCCAGCAGCCGCCTAGGCAATCAGCCCCAGCATTTT	CASSRLGNQPQHF
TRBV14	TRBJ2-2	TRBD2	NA	TGTGCCAGCAGCCAAGACTGGGGGGGACCCACCGGGGAGCTGTTTTTT	CASSQDWGGPTGELFF
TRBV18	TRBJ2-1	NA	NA	TGTGCCAGCTCACCACCAGCGGGAGTACAGGGGAATGAGCAGTTCTTC	CASSPPAGVQGNEQFF
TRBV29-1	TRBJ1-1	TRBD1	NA	TGCAGCGTTGATGGTAGGAACAGGGGGCCCGTTGAAGCTTTCTTT	CSVDGRNRGPVEAFF
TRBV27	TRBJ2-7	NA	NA	TGTGCCAGCAGTTTCTTCGGGGGCTACGAGCAGTACTTC	CASSFFGGYEQYF
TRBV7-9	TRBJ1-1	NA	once	TGTGCCAGCAGCCAAACCCCCCCTCAGGGGAACACTGAAGCTTTCTTT	CASSQTPPQGNTEAFF
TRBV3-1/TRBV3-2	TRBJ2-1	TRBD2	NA	TGTGCCAGCAGCCAAGATTTTGGGACTAAGTCTTTCAATGAGCAGTTCTTC	CASSQDFGTKSFNEQFF
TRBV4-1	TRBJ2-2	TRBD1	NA	TGCGCCAGCAGCCAAACCGGGACAGCGAACACCGGGGAGCTGTTTTTT	CASSQTGTANTGELFF
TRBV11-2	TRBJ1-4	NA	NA	TGTGCCAGCAGCTTAGACTTTACAACTAATGAAAAACTGTTTTTT	CASSLDFTTNEKLFF
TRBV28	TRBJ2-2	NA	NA	TGTGCCAGCAGTTTATATTCAAGGGAGCTGTTTTTT	CASSLYSRELFF
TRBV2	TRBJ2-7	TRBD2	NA	TGTGCCATCACGGGAGGGACCCCCTACGAGCAGTACTTC	CAITGGTPYEQYF